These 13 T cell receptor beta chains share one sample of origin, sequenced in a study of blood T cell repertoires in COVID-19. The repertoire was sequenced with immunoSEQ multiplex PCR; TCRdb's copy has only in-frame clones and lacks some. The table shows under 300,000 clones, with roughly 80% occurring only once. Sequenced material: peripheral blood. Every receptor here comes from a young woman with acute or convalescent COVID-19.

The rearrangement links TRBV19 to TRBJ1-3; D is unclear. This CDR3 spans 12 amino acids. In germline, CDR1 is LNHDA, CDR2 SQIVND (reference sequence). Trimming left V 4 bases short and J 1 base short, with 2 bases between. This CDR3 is CASSTSGNTIYF. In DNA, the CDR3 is TGTGCCAGTAGTACGTCTGGAAACACCATATATTTT.

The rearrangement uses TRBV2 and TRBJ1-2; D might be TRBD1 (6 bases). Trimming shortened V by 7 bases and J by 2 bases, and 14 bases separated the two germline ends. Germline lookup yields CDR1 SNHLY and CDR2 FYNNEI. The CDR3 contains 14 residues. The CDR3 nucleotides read TGTGCCAGCAAGGAGGGGGGGCCCAACTATGGCTACACCTTC. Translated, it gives CASKEGGPNYGYTF.

The CDR3 DNA follows: TGTGCCAGCAGTCCCTCAGACCCAGGGACCTACGAGCAGTACTTC. Encoded protein: CASSPSDPGTYEQYF. V gene TRBV6-6 combines with J gene TRBJ2-7; D might be TRBD1 (5 bases). The V end was cut by 5 bases, the J end by 2 bases, with 16 bases between. The CDR3 is 15 residues long. Per germline, CDR1 MNHNY and CDR2 SVGAGI (reference sequence).

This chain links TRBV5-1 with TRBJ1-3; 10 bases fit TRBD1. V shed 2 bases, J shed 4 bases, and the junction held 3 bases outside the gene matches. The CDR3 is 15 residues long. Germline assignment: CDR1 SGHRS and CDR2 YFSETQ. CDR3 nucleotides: TGCGCCAGCAGCTTCGGGACAGGGGAAGGAAACACCATATATTTT. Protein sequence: CASSFGTGEGNTIYF.

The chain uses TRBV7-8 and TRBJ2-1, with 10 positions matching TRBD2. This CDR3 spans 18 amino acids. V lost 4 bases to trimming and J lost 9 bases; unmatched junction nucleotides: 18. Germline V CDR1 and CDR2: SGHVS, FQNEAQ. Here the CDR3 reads CASSSRRTSGSPSGEQFF. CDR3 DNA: TGTGCCAGCAGCTCCCGAAGGACTAGCGGATCCCCCTCGGGTGAGCAGTTCTTC.

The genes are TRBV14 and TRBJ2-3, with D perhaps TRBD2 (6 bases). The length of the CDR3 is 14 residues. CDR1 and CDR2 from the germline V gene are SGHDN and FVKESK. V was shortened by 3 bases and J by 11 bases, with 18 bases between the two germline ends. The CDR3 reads CASSHKSPAGGQYF. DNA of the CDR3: TGTGCCAGCAGCCACAAATCCCCTGCCGGGGGGCAGTATTTT.

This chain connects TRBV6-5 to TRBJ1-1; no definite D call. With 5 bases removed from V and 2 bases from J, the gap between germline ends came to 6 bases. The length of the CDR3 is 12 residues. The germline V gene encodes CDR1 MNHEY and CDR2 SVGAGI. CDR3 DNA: TGTGCCAGCAGTCACAGTAACACTGAAGCTTTCTTT. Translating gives CASSHSNTEAFF.

The CDR3 reads CASSARTSGFYEQYF. The CDR3 bases are TGTGCCAGCAGCGCCCGGACTAGCGGGTTCTACGAGCAGTACTTC. This chain joins TRBV7-2 and TRBJ2-7, with 11 bases lining up with TRBD2. Germline V CDR1 and CDR2: SGHTA, FQGNSA. V lost 5 bases to trimming and J lost 3 bases; unmatched junction nucleotides: 6. The CDR3 contains 15 residues.

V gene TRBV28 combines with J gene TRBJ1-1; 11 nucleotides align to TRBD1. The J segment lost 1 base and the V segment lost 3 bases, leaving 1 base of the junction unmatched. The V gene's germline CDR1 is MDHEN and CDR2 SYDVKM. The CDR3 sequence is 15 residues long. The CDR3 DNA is TGTGCCAGCAGTTTTGGGACAGGGGGGAACACTGAAGCTTTCTTT. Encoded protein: CASSFGTGGNTEAFF.

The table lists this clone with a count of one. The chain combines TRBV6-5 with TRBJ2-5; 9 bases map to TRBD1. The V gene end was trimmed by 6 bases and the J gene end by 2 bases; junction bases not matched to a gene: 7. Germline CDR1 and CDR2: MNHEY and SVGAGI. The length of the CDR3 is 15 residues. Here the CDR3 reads CASSDMDRGQETQYF. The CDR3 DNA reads TGTGCCAGCAGCGACATGGACAGGGGACAAGAGACCCAGTACTTC.

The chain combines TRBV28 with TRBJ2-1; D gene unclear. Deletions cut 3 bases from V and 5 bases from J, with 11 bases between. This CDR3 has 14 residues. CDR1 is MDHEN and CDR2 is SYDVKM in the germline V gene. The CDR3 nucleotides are TGTGCCAGCAGTTTTCCAAATAGAGACAATGAGCAGTTCTTC. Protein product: CASSFPNRDNEQFF.

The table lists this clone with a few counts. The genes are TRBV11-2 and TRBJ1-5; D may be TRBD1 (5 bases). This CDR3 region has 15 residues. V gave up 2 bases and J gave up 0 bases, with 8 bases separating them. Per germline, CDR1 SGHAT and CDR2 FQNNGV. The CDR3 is CASSLSTASNQPQHF. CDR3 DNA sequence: TGTGCCAGCAGCTTATCGACAGCTAGCAATCAGCCCCAGCATTTT.

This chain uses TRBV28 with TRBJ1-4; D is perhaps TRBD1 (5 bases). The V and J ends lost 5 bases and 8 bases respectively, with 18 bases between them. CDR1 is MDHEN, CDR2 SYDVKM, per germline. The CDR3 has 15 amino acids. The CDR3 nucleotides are TGTGCCAGCAGTCCCCCGGGGGGGACGATCGAAAAACTGTTTTTT. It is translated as CASSPPGGTIEKLFF.